These 10 T cell receptor beta chains share one sample of origin, sequenced in a study of blood T cell repertoires in COVID-19. The table came from immunoSEQ multiplex PCR; TCRdb's copy has only in-frame clones and leaves some out. The data hold about 90,000 clones, with 85% to 95% observed a single time. Sequences were obtained from peripheral blood. These receptors came from a woman aged 60-75 years with active COVID-19.

V and J are TRBV3-1 (or the pseudogene TRBV3-2) and TRBJ2-1, with 15 bases identical to TRBD2. Losses at the gene ends were 1 base for V and 6 bases for J; bases not matched to a gene: 1. Germline V gives CDR1 LGHDT, CDR2 YNNKEL (reference sequence). CDR3 length equals 16 residues. DNA for the CDR3: TGTGCCAGCAGCCAAGGGGGACTAGCGGGGGGCAATGAGCAGTTCTTC. Translated, it gives CASSQGGLAGGNEQFF.

This chain joins TRBV7-8 and TRBJ2-7; a possible D gene is TRBD1 (6 bases). The V end lost 3 bases, the J end lost 7 bases, and 13 bases lay between the germline ends. The CDR3 has 13 amino acids. Per germline, CDR1 SGHVS and CDR2 FQNEAQ. In DNA form, the CDR3 reads TGTGCCAGCAGCTTCTCAGGGGCTAAGGAGCAGTACTTC. Its translation is CASSFSGAKEQYF. Combining the CDR3 with reference TRBV7-8 and TRBJ2-7 gives the whole variable domain GAGVSQSPRYKVAKRGQDVALRCDPISGHVSLFWYQQALGQGPEFLTYFQNEAQLDKSGLPSDRFFAERPEGSVSTLKIQRTQQEDSAVYLCASSFSGAKEQYFGPGTRLTVT.

V gene TRBV19 combines with J gene TRBJ2-3, with D tentatively TRBD2 (6 bases). This CDR3 has 16 amino acids. Germline CDR1 and CDR2: LNHDA and SQIVND (reference sequence). Trimming removed 6 bases from V and 2 bases from J, with 18 bases in between. CDR3 sequence reads: CASSVTGVPPTDTQYF. As DNA, the CDR3 is TGTGCCAGTAGCGTTACGGGAGTCCCCCCCACAGATACGCAGTATTTT.

The V and J genes are TRBV6-5 and TRBJ1-2, with a possible D match to TRBD1 (6 bases). Trimming pared 6 bases from V and 4 bases from J, leaving 12 bases between. Germline CDR1 is MNHEY and CDR2 is SVGAGI. The CDR3 length is 13 residues. This chain's CDR3 is CASSATGSYGYTF. The CDR3 region has the DNA TGTGCCAGCAGCGCTACAGGGAGCTATGGCTACACCTTC.

This clone was found once. The chain uses TRBV11-2 and TRBJ2-1; weak D call: TRBD2 (6 bases). The germline V gene has CDR1 SGHAT and CDR2 FQNNGV. The V gene lost 3 bases and the J gene lost 2 bases, with 11 bases spanning the gap. This CDR3 contains 15 residues. The CDR3 nucleotides are TGTGCCAGCAGCTTCAAGAGACTAGCCTACAATGAGCAGTTCTTC. Translating it yields CASSFKRLAYNEQFF.

This clone turned up a few times. V usage is TRBV20-1 and J usage is TRBJ2-7; 7 bases align to TRBD1. Per the germline V gene, CDR1 is DFQATT and CDR2 is SNEGSKA (reference sequence). The CDR3 covers 11 residues. J was trimmed by 6 bases and V by 6 bases; bases with no gene match: 5. CDR3 amino acids: CSAKQGREQYF. CDR3 sequence (DNA): TGCAGTGCAAAACAGGGGCGCGAGCAGTACTTC.

The genes are TRBV10-3 and TRBJ2-1, with 10 bases aligning to TRBD2. Germline assignment: CDR1 ENHRY and CDR2 SYGVKD. This CDR3 has 15 amino acids. With 1 base clipped from V and 8 bases from J, the junction kept 5 bases outside the gene matches. CDR3 in DNA: TGTGCCATCAGTGAGTGGACTAGCGGTTACGATGAGCAGTTCTTC. Protein: CAISEWTSGYDEQFF.

The chain recombines TRBV2 with TRBJ1-5; D is undetermined. The CDR3 is 14 amino acids. Per germline, CDR1 SNHLY and CDR2 FYNNEI. Trimming took off 8 bases at V and 0 bases at J, with 11 bases between the two ends. CDR3 region: CASGGLNSNQPQHF. CDR3 coding DNA: TGTGCCAGCGGCGGATTGAATAGCAATCAGCCCCAGCATTTT.

V gene TRBV6-2 or TRBV6-3 combines with J gene TRBJ1-5; D gene unclear. Germline V gene lookup returns CDR1 MNHEY and CDR2 SVGEGT. The CDR3 is made up of 13 amino acids. Trimming cost V 6 bases and J 3 bases, with 9 bases left between them. CDR3: CASSHGNNQPQHF. CDR3 nucleotides: TGTGCCAGCAGCCACGGTAACAATCAGCCCCAGCATTTT.

The rearrangement joins TRBV24-1 to TRBJ2-4, with TRBD1 as a possible D gene (6 bases). Germline assignment: CDR1 KGHDR and CDR2 SFDVKD. This CDR3 has 18 residues. This chain's CDR3 is CEPDRWPRGCGAKNIQYF. In DNA, the CDR3 is TGTGAACCTGACAGGTGGCCCCGGGGCTGTGGGGCCAAAAACATTCAGTACTTC.